Listed below are T cell receptor beta chains from one sample, sequenced in a study of identical twins. MiXCR, applied by TCRdb to the 5' RACE reads, yields one record per CDR3 protein. The table records 350,000 or so distinct CDR3 sequences, roughly an eighth of them present only once. These data also formed part of another study, on yellow fever vaccine responses in identical twins.

Sequenced material: CD8+ T cells sorted from blood. All receptors derive from a woman younger than 35 in good health. Each CDR3 is given with its conserved first and last residue. The order of the fields is D gene, V gene, clone size, J gene, CDR3 protein, CDR3 DNA. D genes are given only for firm matches. Not every row has a clone size; where given, it reads once, few, many or a size class.

TRBD1	TRBV5-1	NA	TRBJ2-1	CASSLSGTGFFNEQFF	TGCGCCAGCAGCTTATCCGGGACAGGGTTTTTCAATGAGCAGTTCTTC
NA	TRBV24-1	few	TRBJ2-3	CATGASGPVMPYTQYF	TGTGCCACCGGTGCAAGCGGGCCCGTAATGCCTTATACGCAGTATTTT
NA	TRBV12-3/TRBV12-4	NA	TRBJ2-1	CASSFRGSEQFF	TGTGCCAGCAGTTTCAGGGGAAGTGAGCAGTTCTTC
NA	TRBV14	NA	TRBJ1-2	CASSQGLGAGYTF	TGTGCCAGCAGCCAGGGCCTGGGCGCTGGCTACACCTTC
NA	TRBV27	few	TRBJ2-1	CASSHEGPPSSYNEQFF	TGTGCCAGCAGTCACGAGGGACCACCTAGCTCCTACAATGAGCAGTTCTTC
NA	TRBV24-1	many	TRBJ2-1	CATSDGARPYNEQFF	TGTGCCACCAGTGACGGGGCCAGACCCTACAATGAGCAGTTCTTC
NA	TRBV7-9	NA	TRBJ2-5	CASSPMGQETQYF	TGTGCCAGCAGCCCAATGGGGCAAGAGACCCAGTACTTC
NA	TRBV20-1	NA	TRBJ2-2	CSATLTGELFF	TGCAGTGCTACCCTAACCGGGGAGCTGTTTTTT
TRBD1	TRBV7-8	few	TRBJ1-1	CASSLDWTGRNTEAFF	TGTGCCAGCAGCTTAGATTGGACAGGGCGAAACACTGAAGCTTTCTTT
NA	TRBV7-9	NA	TRBJ2-4	CASSIGTSEAKNIQYF	TGTGCCAGCAGCATCGGGACATCGGAGGCCAAAAACATTCAGTACTTC
TRBD2	TRBV5-6	many	TRBJ2-1	CASSLRAGSSYNEQFF	TGTGCCAGCAGCTTGAGAGCGGGAAGCTCCTACAATGAGCAGTTCTTC
NA	TRBV2	few	TRBJ2-2	CASSAQGRDTGELFF	TGTGCCAGCAGTGCCCAGGGGAGGGACACCGGGGAGCTGTTTTTT
NA	TRBV6-1	many	TRBJ2-2	CASRTGYTGELFF	TGTGCCAGCAGAACAGGGTACACCGGGGAGCTGTTTTTT
NA	TRBV14	few	TRBJ1-1	CASSQEGYRANTEAFF	TGTGCCAGCAGCCAAGAAGGGTACAGAGCGAACACTGAAGCTTTCTTT
NA	TRBV12-5	few	TRBJ2-1	CASGSEGRFISYNEQFF	TGTGCTAGTGGCTCGGAGGGGCGTTTCATCTCCTACAATGAGCAGTTCTTC
NA	TRBV12-3/TRBV12-4	many	TRBJ2-3	CASSPLGGDTDTQYF	TGTGCCAGCAGTCCTCTGGGAGGAGACACAGATACGCAGTATTTT
NA	TRBV12-3/TRBV12-4	few	TRBJ1-1	CASSRERTEAFF	TGTGCCAGCAGTCGCGAAAGGACTGAAGCTTTCTTT
NA	TRBV9	few	TRBJ2-3	CASSPSPTDTQYF	TGTGCCAGCAGCCCGTCCCCGACAGATACGCAGTATTTT
TRBD1	TRBV20-1	once	TRBJ2-7	CSARDRTGASYEQYF	TGCAGTGCTAGAGATAGGACAGGGGCATCCTACGAGCAGTACTTC
TRBD2	TRBV29-1	NA	TRBJ2-3	CSVDPSGRGTDTQYF	TGCAGCGTTGATCCTAGCGGAAGGGGAACAGATACGCAGTATTTT
NA	TRBV27	many	TRBJ2-2	CASSGRNTGELFF	TGTGCCAGCAGCGGGCGGAACACCGGGGAGCTGTTTTTT
TRBD2	TRBV10-2	few	TRBJ2-1	CASSGPSGTYNEQFF	TGCGCCAGCAGTGGACCTAGCGGGACATACAATGAGCAGTTCTTC
TRBD2	TRBV27	NA	TRBJ2-1	CASSLSTSGPYNEQFF	TGTGCCAGCAGTTTATCAACTAGCGGGCCCTACAATGAGCAGTTCTTC
TRBD1	TRBV24-1	few	TRBJ2-7	CATSDQTGTGDYEQYF	TGTGCCACCAGTGATCAAACCGGGACAGGGGACTACGAGCAGTACTTC
NA	TRBV11-2	few	TRBJ2-5	CASSFPLSGGQETQYF	TGTGCCAGCAGCTTCCCTCTTTCAGGGGGGCAAGAGACCCAGTACTTC
NA	TRBV3-1	once	TRBJ2-1	CASSPRLMDRVYNEQFF	TGTGCCAGCAGCCCCCGTCTCATGGACAGAGTCTACAATGAGCAGTTCTTC
NA	TRBV18	once	TRBJ2-3	CASSPSGAPDTQYF	TGTGCCAGCTCACCCAGTGGTGCGCCAGATACGCAGTATTTT
TRBD1	TRBV6-2/TRBV6-3	few	TRBJ2-2	CASKFDRGRGTGELFF	TGTGCCAGCAAGTTCGACAGGGGACGCGGCACCGGGGAGCTGTTTTTT
NA	TRBV9	many	TRBJ2-2	CASSVAGELFF	TGTGCCAGCAGCGTTGCCGGGGAGCTGTTTTTT
TRBD2	TRBV12-3/TRBV12-4	NA	TRBJ2-1	CASSITSGGYNEQFF	TGTGCCAGCAGCATAACTAGCGGGGGATACAATGAGCAGTTCTTC
NA	TRBV2	NA	TRBJ2-3	CASSEAEAEDTQYF	TGTGCCAGCAGTGAAGCGGAAGCGGAAGATACTCAGTATTTT
NA	TRBV12-3/TRBV12-4	many	TRBJ1-5	CASSLEVFQPQHF	TGTGCCAGCAGTTTGGAGGTTTTTCAGCCCCAGCATTTT
NA	TRBV9	few	TRBJ2-1	CASSALAFDEQFF	TGTGCCAGCAGCGCCCTAGCTTTCGATGAGCAGTTCTTC